The 13 T cell receptor beta chains given below trace back to one sample, sequenced in a study of T-cell memory formation after mild COVID-19. TCRdb reanalysed the 5' RACE reads using MiXCR and keeps one entry per CDR3 protein. This sample has under 600,000 distinct CDR3 sequences, with about 22% found just once. Sample: PBMCs or a T cell subset sorted from them (not recorded which). These receptors originate from an adult woman who had mild COVID-19 (a few samples of this study predate the infection). Cell type and time point are not known.

V gene TRBV27 combines with J gene TRBJ2-2; 10 nucleotides align to TRBD1. Germline-derived CDR1 and CDR2 are MNHEY and SMNVEV (reference sequence). The length of the CDR3 is 15 residues. Trimming removed 5 bases from V and 5 bases from J; junction bases left unmatched: 5. The CDR3 spells CASSRGQGETGELFF. The DNA of the CDR3 is TGTGCCAGCAGTAGAGGACAGGGGGAAACCGGGGAGCTGTTTTTT.

This clonotype was detected ten times or more. The CDR3 loop reads CASSLAGRQETQYF. CDR3 coding DNA: TGCGCCAGCAGCTTGGCCGGAAGGCAAGAGACCCAGTACTTC. The V gene is TRBV5-1, the J gene TRBJ2-5; D not certain. The CDR3 contains 14 residues. CDR1 SGHRS and CDR2 YFSETQ come from the germline V gene. V dropped 0 bases and J dropped 2 bases, with 8 bases sitting between them. Full variable domain (outside the CDR3, taken from reference TRBV5-1 and TRBJ2-5): KAGVTQTPRYLIKTRGQQVTLSCSPISGHRSVSWYQQTPGQGLQFLFEYFSETQRNKGNFPGRFSGRQFSNSRSEMNVSTLELGDSALYLCASSLAGRQETQYFGPGTRLLVL.

This clonotype came up once. The gene calls are TRBV6-2 or TRBV6-3 and TRBJ2-5; D is uncertain. This CDR3 comprises 13 residues. Germline assignment: CDR1 MNHEY and CDR2 SVGEGT. V lost 10 bases, J lost 6 bases, and 18 bases lay in between. The CDR3 DNA reads as TGTGCCACCATACGGCCGGACGTGAAGACCCAGTACTTC. It translates to CATIRPDVKTQYF.

This clonotype appeared a few times. The chain has TRBV12-3 or TRBV12-4 and TRBJ1-1; 7 nucleotides agree with TRBD1. J was trimmed by 3 bases and V by 6 bases; bases with no gene match: 4. CDR3 length: 13 amino acids. This chain's CDR3 is CASRLTGDTEAFF. The CDR3 bases are TGTGCCAGCAGGCTTACAGGGGACACTGAAGCTTTCTTT.

The rearrangement links TRBV18 to TRBJ2-2, with TRBD1 as a possible D gene (6 bases). CDR1 and CDR2 from the germline V gene are KGHSH and LQKENI. CDR3 size: 14 residues. V gave up 2 bases and J gave up 7 bases, with 11 bases separating them. CDR3 DNA sequence: TGTGCCAGCTCACCAAACAGGGCGAACGGGGAGCTGTTTTTT. It codes for CASSPNRANGELFF.

The sample holds a few counts of this clonotype. This chain links TRBV24-1 with TRBJ2-2; D is undetermined. The germline gives CDR1 KGHDR, CDR2 SFDVKD. V was clipped by 9 bases and J by 6 bases, with 10 bases between them. The CDR3 spans 12 residues. CDR3 region: CATSPSSGELFF. DNA of the CDR3: TGTGCCACCTCTCCCTCCTCCGGGGAGCTGTTTTTT.

The rearrangement uses TRBV7-2 and TRBJ1-2, with D possibly being TRBD1 (5 bases). Germline V gives CDR1 SGHTA, CDR2 FQGNSA. Trimming left V 0 bases short and J 6 bases short, with 17 bases between. The CDR3 is 16 amino acids. The CDR3 DNA follows: TGTGCCAGCAGCTTAGCAGAGCGGGGCGGGCGCAATGGCTACACCTTC. Amino acid sequence: CASSLAERGGRNGYTF.

The chain has TRBV20-1 and TRBJ1-4; D gene unclear. This CDR3 comprises 14 residues. Trimming shortened V by 6 bases and J by 3 bases, and 14 bases separated the two germline ends. The germline V gene encodes CDR1 DFQATT and CDR2 SNEGSKA (reference sequence). CDR3 nucleotide sequence: TGCAGTGCAAACCAGAGGTCTGCTAATGAAAAACTGTTTTTT. Protein sequence: CSANQRSANEKLFF.

The chain joins TRBV24-1 to TRBJ2-3; 11 nucleotides agree with TRBD2. The CDR3 is 16 residues long. V gave up 4 bases and J gave up 4 bases; unmatched junction bases: 6. Germline CDR1 KGHDR, CDR2 SFDVKD. For the CDR3, the DNA is TGTGCCACCAGTGACCCAACTAGCGGGAGTTCAGATACGCAGTATTTT. The encoded protein is CATSDPTSGSSDTQYF.

This rearrangement joins TRBV4-1 to TRBJ2-7; 7 bases map to TRBD2. The CDR3 extends over 14 amino acids. Trimming removed 0 bases from V and 5 bases from J; junction bases left unmatched: 4. Germline values: CDR1 MGHRA, CDR2 YSYEKL. The CDR3 reads CASSQEEREDEQYF. Written as DNA, the CDR3 is TGCGCCAGCAGCCAAGAGGAGCGGGAAGACGAGCAGTACTTC.

The chain combines TRBV7-6 with TRBJ2-1; 13 positions agree with TRBD2. The CDR3 sequence is 14 residues long. The V gene end was trimmed by 5 bases and the J gene end by 8 bases; junction bases not matched to a gene: 3. The germline gives CDR1 SGHVS, CDR2 FNYEAQ. The CDR3 region is CASSRLAGGDEQFF. The CDR3 nucleotides read TGTGCCAGCAGCCGACTAGCGGGGGGCGATGAGCAGTTCTTC.

This clonotype was seen only a few times. J is TRBJ2-1 and V is TRBV7-3; TRBD2 aligns across 11 bases. J was trimmed by 8 bases and V by 5 bases; bases with no gene match: 8. Per germline, CDR1 SGHTA and CDR2 FQGTGA. This CDR3 region has 15 residues. The CDR3 region is CASSTLAGGRHEQFF. The CDR3 DNA reads as TGTGCCAGCAGCACCTTAGCGGGAGGGCGGCATGAGCAGTTCTTC.

The V call is TRBV20-1, the J call TRBJ2-3; 12 nucleotides match TRBD2. CDR3 size: 17 residues. Trimming took 6 bases from V and 0 from J; bases not matched to a gene: 10. Germline values: CDR1 DFQATT, CDR2 SNEGSKA (reference sequence). The CDR3 DNA follows: TGCAGTGCCAGGGCGACTAGCGGGGGACGTAGCACAGATACGCAGTATTTT. Its translation: CSARATSGGRSTDTQYF.